These T cell receptor beta chains were read from a single sample in a study of blood T cell repertoires in COVID-19. Measured with immunoSEQ multiplex PCR; TCRdb has only the in-frame clones, and not every one. This sample has some 180,000 clones, with around nine tenths found just once. The specimen was peripheral blood. The receptors were sampled from a woman older than 75 with COVID-19, enrolled during active disease. Each CDR3 is given with its conserved first and last residue. The order of the fields is J gene, clone size, V gene, CDR3 protein. Expanded clones are given a class, and other clones once, few, many or no size at all.

J gene: TRBJ1-4; clone size: -; V gene: TRBV13; CDR3 protein: CASSLSPLGEKLFF
J gene: TRBJ2-5; clone size: -; V gene: TRBV5-5; CDR3 protein: CASSLGGATETQYF
J gene: TRBJ2-7; clone size: -; V gene: TRBV7-2; CDR3 protein: CASSRQGAGSYEQYF
J gene: TRBJ2-2; clone size: -; V gene: TRBV6-6; CDR3 protein: CASREASGRRTGELFF
J gene: TRBJ1-5; clone size: -; V gene: TRBV19; CDR3 protein: CASSISGNPRGNQPQHF
J gene: TRBJ2-1; clone size: once; V gene: TRBV5-1; CDR3 protein: CASSLDGTSGGAEQFF
J gene: TRBJ1-3; clone size: -; V gene: TRBV12-3/TRBV12-4; CDR3 protein: CASSLVRGMMVYF
J gene: TRBJ2-7; clone size: -; V gene: TRBV10-3; CDR3 protein: CATGTASYEQYF
J gene: TRBJ2-1; clone size: -; V gene: TRBV7-2; CDR3 protein: CASSLAGGPNEQFF
J gene: TRBJ2-1; clone size: -; V gene: TRBV20-1; CDR3 protein: CSASSPWTSGSSYNEQFF
J gene: TRBJ1-5; clone size: -; V gene: TRBV5-5; CDR3 protein: CASSFVGGNQPQHF
J gene: TRBJ2-2; clone size: -; V gene: TRBV7-2; CDR3 protein: CASSAPGGANTGELFF
J gene: TRBJ2-1; clone size: -; V gene: TRBV28; CDR3 protein: CASSFVTSYEQFF
J gene: TRBJ1-1; clone size: -; V gene: TRBV4-2; CDR3 protein: CASSQDGLRRGNTEAFF
J gene: TRBJ2-3; clone size: -; V gene: TRBV3-1/TRBV3-2; CDR3 protein: CASRPTSGSGPQYF
J gene: TRBJ2-7; clone size: -; V gene: TRBV5-1; CDR3 protein: CASSSGTGSYEQYF
J gene: TRBJ1-1; clone size: -; V gene: TRBV14; CDR3 protein: CASSQGQIEAFF
J gene: TRBJ1-5; clone size: -; V gene: TRBV28; CDR3 protein: CASSSDSLLYQPQHF
J gene: TRBJ2-2; clone size: -; V gene: TRBV11-3; CDR3 protein: CASSEQPMNTGELFF
J gene: TRBJ1-4; clone size: -; V gene: TRBV5-4; CDR3 protein: CASSLLGTTEKLFF
J gene: TRBJ2-3; clone size: -; V gene: TRBV5-4; CDR3 protein: CASSLQVGGTDTQYF
J gene: TRBJ1-1; clone size: once; V gene: TRBV7-2; CDR3 protein: CASSVNTGTEAFF
J gene: TRBJ2-3; clone size: -; V gene: TRBV15; CDR3 protein: CATSRDFNFASASTDTQYF
J gene: TRBJ2-2; clone size: -; V gene: TRBV19; CDR3 protein: CATSPLGGLAGELFF
J gene: TRBJ1-1; clone size: -; V gene: TRBV7-2; CDR3 protein: CASSLSGAVNTEAFF
J gene: TRBJ2-2; clone size: few; V gene: TRBV11-3; CDR3 protein: CASSRDSPGELFF
J gene: TRBJ2-1; clone size: -; V gene: TRBV7-2; CDR3 protein: CASSNRGGGYNEQFF
J gene: TRBJ1-4; clone size: -; V gene: TRBV4-2; CDR3 protein: CASSQDNRVEEKLFF
J gene: TRBJ2-7; clone size: few; V gene: TRBV5-1; CDR3 protein: CASSRDNSYEQYF
J gene: TRBJ1-1; clone size: -; V gene: TRBV27; CDR3 protein: CASSLQENTEAFF
J gene: TRBJ2-7; clone size: few; V gene: TRBV6-1; CDR3 protein: CASSESSSGAQGYEQYF
J gene: TRBJ1-5; clone size: -; V gene: TRBV4-2; CDR3 protein: CASSQVDREDQPQHF
J gene: TRBJ2-7; clone size: -; V gene: TRBV3-1/TRBV3-2; CDR3 protein: CASSTRLVGEQYF
J gene: TRBJ1-6; clone size: -; V gene: TRBV19; CDR3 protein: CASSIASRDNSPLHF
J gene: TRBJ2-1; clone size: -; V gene: TRBV10-2; CDR3 protein: CASRGLAYNEQFF
J gene: TRBJ2-7; clone size: -; V gene: TRBV15; CDR3 protein: CATSCQDSYEQYF
J gene: TRBJ2-7; clone size: -; V gene: TRBV28; CDR3 protein: CASMSRGYEQYF
J gene: TRBJ2-1; clone size: -; V gene: TRBV20-1; CDR3 protein: CSASGRHEQFF
J gene: TRBJ2-1; clone size: -; V gene: TRBV10-2; CDR3 protein: CASSESPSGRAVSEQFF
J gene: TRBJ2-7; clone size: -; V gene: TRBV12-3/TRBV12-4; CDR3 protein: CASSVQISYEQYF
J gene: TRBJ2-6; clone size: -; V gene: TRBV27; CDR3 protein: CASSLAGGVSGANVLTF